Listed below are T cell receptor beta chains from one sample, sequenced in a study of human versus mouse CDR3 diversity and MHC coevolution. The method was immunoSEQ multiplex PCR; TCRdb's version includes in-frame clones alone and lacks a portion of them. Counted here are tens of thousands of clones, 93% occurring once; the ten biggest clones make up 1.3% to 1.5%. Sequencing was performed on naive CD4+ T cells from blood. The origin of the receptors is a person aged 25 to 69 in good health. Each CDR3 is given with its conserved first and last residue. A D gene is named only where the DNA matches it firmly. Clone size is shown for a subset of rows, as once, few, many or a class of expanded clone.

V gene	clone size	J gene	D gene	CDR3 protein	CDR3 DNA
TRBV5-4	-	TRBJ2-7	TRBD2	CASSLQVAGGIYEQYF	TGTGCCAGCAGCTTGCAGGTGGCGGGAGGAATCTACGAGCAGTACTTC
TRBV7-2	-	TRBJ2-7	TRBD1	CASSLRTGSSYEQYF	TGTGCCAGCAGCCTACGGACAGGGAGCTCCTACGAGCAGTACTTC
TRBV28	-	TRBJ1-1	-	CASSSFLNTEAFF	TGTGCCAGCAGCTCGTTCTTGAACACTGAAGCTTTCTTT
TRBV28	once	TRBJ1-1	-	CASSLTNGEAFF	TGTGCCAGCAGTTTGACTAACGGTGAAGCTTTCTTT
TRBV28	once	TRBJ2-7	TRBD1	CASSTTGTASYEQYF	TGTGCCAGCAGTACCACCGGGACAGCCTCCTACGAGCAGTACTTC
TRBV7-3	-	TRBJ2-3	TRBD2	CASSSAGVDVDTQYF	TGTGCCAGCAGCTCAGCGGGAGTCGATGTAGATACGCAGTATTTT
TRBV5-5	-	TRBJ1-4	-	CASSFRLSGVSEKLFF	TGTGCCAGCAGCTTTCGACTTTCGGGTGTTAGTGAAAAACTGTTTTTT
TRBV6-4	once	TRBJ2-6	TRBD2	CASSDSAGSGANVLTF	TGTGCCAGCAGTGACTCAGCGGGGAGTGGGGCCAACGTCCTGACTTTC
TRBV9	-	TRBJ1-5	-	CASSVGPAGQPQHF	TGTGCCAGCAGCGTAGGGCCGGCGGGGCAGCCCCAGCATTTT
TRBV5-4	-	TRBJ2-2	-	CASSFGQGWSGELFF	TGTGCCAGCAGCTTTGGTCAGGGTTGGTCCGGGGAGCTGTTTTTT
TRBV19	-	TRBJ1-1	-	CASSIDRRTEAFF	TGTGCCAGTAGTATAGACCGGCGGACTGAAGCTTTCTTT
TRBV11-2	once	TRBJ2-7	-	CASSSPPLDRSEQYF	TGTGCCAGCAGCTCCCCCCCCCTAGACAGGAGCGAGCAGTACTTC
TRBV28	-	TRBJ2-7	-	CASSSGIPYEQYF	TGTGCCAGCAGTTCAGGGATCCCCTACGAGCAGTACTTC
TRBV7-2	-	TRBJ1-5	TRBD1	CASSFTGGSNQPQHF	TGTGCCAGCAGCTTCACAGGGGGGAGCAATCAGCCCCAGCATTTT
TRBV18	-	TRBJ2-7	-	CASSPPGLGVDEQYF	TGTGCCAGCTCACCACCGGGGCTAGGGGTCGACGAGCAGTACTTC
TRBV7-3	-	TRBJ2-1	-	CASRVDSLDYNEQFF	TGTGCCAGCAGGGTAGACTCCTTGGACTACAATGAGCAGTTCTTC
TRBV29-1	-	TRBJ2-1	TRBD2	CSVEPLAGGRGEQFF	TGCAGCGTTGAGCCACTAGCGGGGGGGCGTGGTGAGCAGTTCTTC
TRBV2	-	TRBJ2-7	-	CASSEGNSGEQYF	TGTGCCAGCAGTGAAGGTAACAGCGGCGAGCAGTACTTC
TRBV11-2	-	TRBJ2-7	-	CASSPRGAGRSYEQYF	TGTGCCAGCAGCCCCAGGGGGGCAGGAAGGAGCTACGAGCAGTACTTC
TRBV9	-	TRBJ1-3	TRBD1	CASSLRDSRSGNTIYF	TGTGCCAGCAGCCTTCGGGACAGCCGCTCTGGAAACACCATATATTTT
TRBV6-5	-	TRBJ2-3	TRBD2	CASSYRPGREANTQYF	TGTGCCAGCAGTTATCGGCCGGGCCGGGAGGCGAATACGCAGTATTTT
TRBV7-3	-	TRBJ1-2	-	CASSLNGHPGGYTF	TGTGCCAGCAGCTTAAACGGCCACCCGGGTGGCTACACCTTC
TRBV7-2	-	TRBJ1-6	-	CASSLAPLAGSPLHF	TGTGCCAGCAGCTTAGCGCCACTCGCCGGTTCACCCCTCCACTTT
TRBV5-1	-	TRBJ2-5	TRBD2	CASSLALAGEETQYF	TGCGCCAGCAGCTTGGCCCTAGCGGGGGAGGAGACCCAGTACTTC
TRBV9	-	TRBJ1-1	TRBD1	CASSPRTGNTEAFF	TGTGCCAGCAGCCCCCGGACAGGGAACACTGAAGCTTTCTTT
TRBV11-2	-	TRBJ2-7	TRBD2	CASSFPLGTSGSYEQYF	TGTGCCAGCAGCTTTCCCCTTGGGACTAGCGGGAGCTACGAGCAGTACTTC
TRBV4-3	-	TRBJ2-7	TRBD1	CASSQSRQGIYEQYF	TGCGCCAGCAGCCAATCCAGACAGGGAATCTACGAGCAGTACTTC
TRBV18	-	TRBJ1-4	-	CASSSTATNEKLFF	TGTGCGAGCTCTTCAACGGCAACTAATGAAAAACTGTTTTTT
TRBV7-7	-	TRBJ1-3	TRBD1	CASSTKGQGENTIYF	TGTGCCAGCAGCACGAAGGGACAGGGTGAAAACACCATATATTTT
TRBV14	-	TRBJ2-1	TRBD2	CASSDSGAANEQFF	TGTGCCAGCAGCGATAGCGGGGCAGCCAATGAGCAGTTCTTC
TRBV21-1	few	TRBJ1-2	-	CASSKEAVLYGYTF	TGTGCCAGCAGCAAAGAAGCGGTACTTTATGGCTACACCTTC
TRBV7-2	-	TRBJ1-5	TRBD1	CASSLGQGASQPQHF	TGTGCCAGCAGCTTGGGGCAGGGGGCGTCTCAGCCCCAGCATTTT
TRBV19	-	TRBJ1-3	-	CASSIGQARNTIYF	TGTGCCAGTAGTATCGGTCAGGCACGGAACACCATATATTTT
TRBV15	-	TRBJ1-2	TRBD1	CATRVGQGVDGYTF	TGTGCCACCAGGGTGGGACAGGGAGTGGATGGCTACACCTTC
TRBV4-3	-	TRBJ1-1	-	CASSQISTGNVVAFF	TGCGCCAGCAGCCAAATTTCTACAGGGAATGTCGTGGCTTTCTTT
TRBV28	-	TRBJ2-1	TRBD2	CASSSGGAGVGEQFF	TGTGCCAGCAGTTCCGGGGGAGCGGGAGTAGGGGAGCAGTTCTTC
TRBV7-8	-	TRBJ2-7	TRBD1	CASSPVTGTGPYEQYF	TGTGCCAGCAGTCCTGTTACCGGGACAGGACCCTACGAGCAGTACTTC
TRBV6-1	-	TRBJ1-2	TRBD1	CASSAGGWWKDGYTF	TGTGCCAGCAGTGCAGGGGGATGGTGGAAGGATGGCTACACCTTC
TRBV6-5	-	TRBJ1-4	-	CASSYRTGNEKLFF	TGTGCCAGCAGTTATCGGACGGGGAATGAAAAACTGTTTTTT
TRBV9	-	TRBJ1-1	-	CASSVTAAISFNTEAFF	TGTGCCAGCAGCGTGACAGCCGCAATTAGCTTTAACACTGAAGCTTTCTTT
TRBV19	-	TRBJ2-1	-	CASSLPDTRYYNEQFF	TGTGCCAGTAGCCTGCCGGACACGCGTTACTACAATGAGCAGTTCTTC
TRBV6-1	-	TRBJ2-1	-	CASSERRDSYNEQFF	TGTGCCAGCAGTGAACGACGGGACTCCTACAATGAGCAGTTCTTC
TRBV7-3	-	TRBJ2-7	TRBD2	CASSLTGITGGEQYF	TGTGCCAGCAGCTTAACTGGCATAACGGGGGGCGAGCAGTACTTC
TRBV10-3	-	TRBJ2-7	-	CAISPGLISYEQYF	TGTGCCATCAGTCCGGGACTGATTTCCTACGAGCAGTACTTC
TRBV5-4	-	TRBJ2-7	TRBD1	CASSPGTGVSYEQYF	TGTGCCAGCAGCCCTGGGACAGGGGTTTCCTACGAGCAGTACTTC